A selection of T cell receptor beta chains follows, all from one sample in a study of blood T cell repertoires in COVID-19. Only in-frame clones appear in the TCRdb table, and some are missing; sequencing was by immunoSEQ multiplex PCR. The top ten hold 5.5% to 6.5% of the sample, which has tens of thousands of clones, about 83% seen once. Sequences were obtained from peripheral blood. All receptors derive from a woman of 80 years or more with acute or convalescent COVID-19. CDR3s include the opening cysteine and the closing phenylalanine or tryptophan. The order of the fields is J gene, V gene, D gene, clone size, CDR3 protein, CDR3 DNA. A D gene is named only where the DNA matches it firmly. Expanded clones get a size class; other rows say once, few or many, or leave the size out.

TRBJ1-5 | TRBV5-1 | TRBD1 | NA | CASSLEPDRGNSQPQHF | TGCGCCAGCAGCTTGGAGCCGGACAGGGGGAATAGTCAGCCCCAGCATTTT
TRBJ2-2 | TRBV5-1 | NA | NA | CASRIEAVPGELFF | TGCGCCAGCAGGATTGAGGCGGTGCCCGGGGAGCTGTTTTTT
TRBJ2-3 | TRBV5-1 | TRBD2 | NA | CASSPKRTSEGTDTQYF | TGCGCCAGCAGCCCCAAGAGGACTAGCGAGGGAACAGATACGCAGTATTTT
TRBJ2-7 | TRBV6-1 | TRBD1 | NA | CASSRRTGGSYEQYF | TGTGCCAGCAGTCGCAGGACAGGGGGCTCCTACGAGCAGTACTTC
TRBJ1-4 | TRBV11-3 | NA | NA | CASSLVIGRAANEKLFF | TGTGCCAGCAGCTTAGTGATCGGGAGGGCAGCGAATGAAAAACTGTTTTTT
TRBJ1-5 | TRBV2 | NA | NA | CASTPDLSQPQHF | TGTGCCAGCACCCCCGACTTGAGTCAGCCCCAGCATTTT
TRBJ1-4 | TRBV20-1 | NA | NA | CSASSGVTNEKLFF | TGCAGTGCTAGTTCCGGGGTGACTAATGAAAAACTGTTTTTT
TRBJ1-5 | TRBV29-1 | TRBD1 | once | CSAGTGNQPQHF | TGCAGCGCCGGGACAGGCAATCAGCCCCAGCATTTT
TRBJ1-1 | TRBV3-1/TRBV3-2 | TRBD1 | NA | CASSGPGQGEAFF | TGTGCCAGCAGCGGACCCGGACAGGGTGAAGCTTTCTTT
TRBJ1-1 | TRBV25-1 | TRBD1 | NA | CASTGGNRGTEAFF | TGTGCCAGCACAGGGGGTAATAGAGGGACTGAAGCTTTCTTT
TRBJ1-1 | TRBV23-1 | NA | NA | CASSHYLRAEDTEAFF | TGCGCCAGCAGTCATTACCTCAGGGCAGAGGACACTGAAGCTTTCTTT
TRBJ2-3 | TRBV5-4 | TRBD2 | NA | CASSLKTSGYTDTQYF | TGTGCCAGCAGCTTAAAAACTAGCGGATACACAGATACGCAGTATTTT
TRBJ1-1 | TRBV5-1 | NA | NA | CASSPGEVNTEAFF | TGCGCCAGCAGCCCCGGGGAGGTCAACACTGAAGCTTTCTTT
TRBJ1-4 | TRBV30 | NA | few | CAWSVQVEKLFF | TGTGCCTGGAGTGTACAGGTTGAAAAACTGTTTTTT
TRBJ1-2 | TRBV10-2 | TRBD1 | once | CASNVGTGYGYTF | TGCGCCAGCAACGTCGGGACAGGGTATGGCTACACCTTC
TRBJ2-3 | TRBV30 | TRBD2 | NA | CAWSLSGGSTCGNTQYF | TGTGCCTGGAGTCTCAGCGGGGGGTCAACGTGCGGGAATACGCAGTATTTT
TRBJ2-3 | TRBV4-2 | TRBD2 | NA | CASSQEVAGGNTDTQYF | TGTGCCAGCAGCCAAGAGGTAGCGGGGGGAAACACAGATACGCAGTATTTT
TRBJ1-1 | TRBV30 | TRBD1 | NA | CAWSAGQGISEAFF | TGTGCCTGGAGTGCGGGACAGGGGATCTCTGAAGCTTTCTTT
TRBJ2-7 | TRBV10-1 | TRBD1 | NA | CASSESGTGHGEQYF | TGCGCCAGCAGTGAGTCGGGGACAGGGCATGGCGAGCAGTACTTC
TRBJ2-3 | TRBV7-2 | TRBD2 | NA | CASSELAGAYTDTQYF | TGTGCCAGCAGCGAACTAGCGGGGGCTTACACAGATACGCAGTATTTT
TRBJ1-3 | TRBV12-5 | TRBD1 | NA | CASGRGTGAHTIYF | TGTGCTAGTGGCCGAGGGACAGGGGCTCACACCATATATTTT
TRBJ1-4 | TRBV19 | NA | NA | CASSMQLWGSRAEKLFF | TGTGCCAGTAGTATGCAGCTCTGGGGCAGCCGAGCGGAAAAACTGTTTTTT
TRBJ1-1 | TRBV3-1/TRBV3-2 | NA | NA | CASSHGTQMRRRGTEAFF | TGTGCCAGCAGCCACGGCACCCAAATGAGGAGGAGGGGCACTGAAGCTTTCTTT
TRBJ1-4 | TRBV27 | NA | few | CASSFGNRVSNEKLFF | TGTGCCAGCAGTTTCGGTAATCGGGTTTCTAATGAAAAACTGTTTTTT
TRBJ2-2 | TRBV6-1 | TRBD1 | NA | CASSERRDRVGTGELFF | TGTGCCAGCAGTGAACGCCGGGACAGGGTGGGCACCGGGGAGCTGTTTTTT
TRBJ1-1 | TRBV10-3 | NA | NA | CAITQGTEAFF | TGTGCCATCACCCAGGGCACTGAAGCTTTCTTT
TRBJ2-7 | TRBV4-1 | TRBD1 | NA | CASSQTGATYEQYF | TGCGCCAGCAGCCAAACAGGGGCGACCTACGAGCAGTACTTC
TRBJ2-2 | TRBV4-1 | NA | NA | CASSDRNTGELFF | TGCGCCAGCAGTGACAGAAACACCGGGGAGCTGTTTTTT
TRBJ2-1 | TRBV5-1 | TRBD1 | few | CASSSGTGGEQFF | TGCGCCAGCAGCTCTGGGACAGGGGGTGAGCAGTTCTTC
TRBJ1-2 | TRBV27 | TRBD1 | NA | CASSFQGASGYTF | TGTGCCAGCAGTTTTCAGGGGGCGAGTGGCTACACCTTC
TRBJ1-2 | TRBV29-1 | TRBD1 | few | CSVEGTGGGYGYTF | TGCAGCGTTGAAGGGACAGGGGGCGGGTATGGCTACACCTTC
TRBJ2-7 | TRBV30 | TRBD2 | NA | CAWSSGSSYEQYF | TGTGCCTGGAGTAGCGGGAGCTCCTACGAGCAGTACTTC
TRBJ2-1 | TRBV5-6 | NA | once | CASSPTTFSYNEQFF | TGTGCCAGCAGCCCGACTACGTTCTCCTACAATGAGCAGTTCTTC
TRBJ2-7 | TRBV9 | NA | NA | CASSPEPLQDSYEQYF | TGTGCCAGCAGCCCCGAACCCTTACAGGACTCCTACGAGCAGTACTTC
TRBJ2-2 | TRBV4-1 | NA | NA | CASSQVARGDGELFF | TGCGCCAGCAGCCAAGTAGCCAGGGGTGACGGGGAGCTGTTTTTT
TRBJ1-2 | TRBV5-5 | NA | NA | CASSSTQGSINYGYTF | TGTGCCAGCAGCTCCACACAGGGTAGTATTAACTATGGCTACACCTTC
TRBJ1-5 | TRBV27 | NA | NA | CASSDRGQPQHF | TGTGCCAGCAGCGACAGAGGTCAGCCCCAGCATTTT
TRBJ1-3 | TRBV15 | TRBD1 | NA | CATSRGYGQGFMDTIYF | TGTGCCACCAGCAGAGGATACGGACAGGGGTTTATGGACACCATATATTTT
TRBJ1-1 | TRBV4-1 | NA | NA | CASSQGGGQLLAFF | TGCGCCAGCAGCCAAGGGGGGGGGCAGCTTCTAGCTTTCTTT
TRBJ1-2 | TRBV15 | TRBD1 | NA | CATSRAWGQGSGYTF | TGTGCCACCAGCAGAGCATGGGGACAGGGGTCTGGCTACACCTTC
TRBJ2-2 | TRBV4-1 | NA | NA | CASSQGPRVPGELFF | TGCGCCAGCAGCCAAGGCCCCAGGGTCCCCGGGGAGCTGTTTTTT
TRBJ2-3 | TRBV5-4 | TRBD2 | NA | CASSPPKRGGDTQYF | TGTGCCAGCAGCCCTCCGAAGCGGGGAGGAGATACGCAGTATTTT
TRBJ2-3 | TRBV3-1/TRBV3-2 | TRBD2 | NA | CASSLGLAGGRTDTQYF | TGTGCCAGCAGCCTCGGACTAGCGGGGGGGCGCACAGATACGCAGTATTTT
TRBJ2-7 | TRBV5-6 | TRBD1 | NA | CASKFGDSLYEQYF | TGTGCCAGCAAATTTGGGGACAGCCTCTACGAGCAGTACTTC
TRBJ1-2 | TRBV28 | TRBD1 | few | CASRGRGTNYGYTF | TGTGCCAGCAGGGGCAGGGGGACTAACTATGGCTACACCTTC
TRBJ2-3 | TRBV27 | TRBD1 | NA | CASTRDRGRDTQYF | TGTGCCAGTACCCGGGACAGGGGAAGGGATACGCAGTATTTT
TRBJ1-1 | TRBV12-3/TRBV12-4 | NA | once | CASRRSGGTEAFF | TGTGCCAGCAGGCGTTCGGGTGGCACTGAAGCTTTCTTT
TRBJ2-1 | TRBV6-2/TRBV6-3 | TRBD2 | NA | CASSYSAVAGGRVGEQFF | TGTGCCAGCAGTTACTCAGCCGTAGCGGGGGGGCGAGTAGGTGAGCAGTTCTTC
TRBJ2-3 | TRBV9 | TRBD2 | NA | CASSVGTSGGTDTQYF | TGTGCCAGCAGCGTAGGGACTAGCGGGGGCACAGATACGCAGTATTTT
TRBJ1-5 | TRBV6-5 | NA | NA | CASRRGLGQPQHF | TGTGCCAGCAGGAGGGGGTTGGGTCAGCCCCAGCATTTT